These 11 T cell receptor beta chains were all obtained from the same sample, sequenced in a study of T cell repertoires in aging, cancer and after chemotherapy. Multiplex touch-down PCR with TRB-A/B primers amplified rearranged V-D-J TRB sequences. TCRdb re-analysed the multiplex PCR reads in MiXCR, keeping a single row per CDR3 protein. The sample holds 4,500 to 6,000 distinct CDR3 sequences, 38% seen once. Amplification of TCR beta used genomic DNA extracted from peripheral blood. The specimen was blood. The receptors shown here come from a human donor with a blood cancer.

The rearrangement links TRBV11-2 to TRBJ2-2; D ambiguous. V lost 8 bases and J 2 bases, leaving 6 bases between the germline ends. This CDR3 comprises 12 residues. From germline, CDR1 is SGHAT and CDR2 FQNNGV. CDR3 amino acids: CASPTNTGELFF. DNA of the CDR3: TGTGCCAGCCCAACTAACACCGGGGAGCTGTTTTTT.

In this sample, this clonotype turned up a few times. This chain links TRBV24-1 with TRBJ1-2; D gene unclear. This CDR3 is built from 13 residues. Trimming pared 5 bases from V and 2 bases from J, leaving 8 bases between. The germline V gene encodes CDR1 KGHDR and CDR2 SFDVKD. CDR3 amino acids: CATSGGQNYGYTF. The CDR3 DNA follows: TGTGCCACCAGTGGTGGGCAGAACTATGGCTACACCTTC.

This clonotype was detected only a few times. V and J are TRBV6-6 and TRBJ1-2; no reliable D call. CDR1 is MNHNY and CDR2 is SVGAGI in the germline V gene (reference sequence). V lost 0 bases to trimming and J lost 11 bases, with 13 bases between them. The CDR3 extends over 13 amino acids. The CDR3 spells CASSYSSSAGYTF. Here the CDR3 DNA reads TGTGCCAGCAGTTACTCGTCGAGTGCTGGGTACACCTTC.

This chain connects TRBV5-1 to TRBJ2-3, with D possibly matching TRBD2 (5 bases). The CDR3 is 13 residues long. Germline CDR1 is SGHRS and CDR2 is YFSETQ. Between the trimmed V and J ends, which lost 6 bases and 6 bases, there was a span of 14 bases. The chain's CDR3 is CASTREGRDTQYF. The CDR3 DNA follows: TGCGCCAGCACCCGAGAGGGCAGGGATACGCAGTATTTT.

V usage is TRBV29-1 and J usage is TRBJ1-2; 12 nucleotides line up with TRBD1. Germline CDR1 SQVTM, CDR2 ANQGSEA. V dropped 8 bases and J dropped 7; count of bases not matched to a gene: 8. The CDR3 has 13 amino acids. The CDR3 nucleotides read TGCAGCTACTCAAGGGGACAGGGGGCTGGCTACACCTTC. It translates to CSYSRGQGAGYTF.

In its sample, this clonotype was seen a few times. The V call is TRBV6-1, the J call TRBJ1-6; D not resolved. This CDR3 spans 14 amino acids. Trimming removed 5 bases from V and 9 bases from J, with 14 bases in between. Germline V gives CDR1 MNHNS, CDR2 SASEGT. DNA for the CDR3: TGTGCCAGCAGTTTCGGGGATATAAGTTCACCCCTCCACTTT. This encodes CASSFGDISSPLHF.

The J gene is TRBJ1-3, the V gene TRBV19; D not certain. Germline CDR1 and CDR2: LNHDA and SQIVND (reference sequence). The CDR3 has 14 amino acids. V lost 5 bases and J lost 0, with 8 bases in between. For the CDR3, the DNA is TGTGCCAGTAGTCGGTGGGGCTCTGGAAACACCATATATTTT. As protein: CASSRWGSGNTIYF. The full variable domain, in which reference TRBV19 and TRBJ1-3 provide the parts outside the CDR3, is DGGITQSPKYLFRKEGQNVTLSCEQNLNHDAMYWYRQDPGQGLRLIYYSQIVNDFQKGDIAEGYSVSREKKESFPLTVTSAQKNPTAFYLCASSRWGSGNTIYFGEGSWLTVV.

This clonotype was seen a few times. V and J are TRBV5-6 and TRBJ2-3; 7 bases are a match to TRBD1. Germline CDR1 SGHDT, CDR2 YYEEEE. The CDR3 contains 17 residues. V lost 4 bases to trimming and J lost 0 bases; unmatched junction nucleotides: 11. CDR3 region: CASSPYRGIASTDTQYF. CDR3 DNA: TGTGCCAGCAGCCCTTACAGGGGTATTGCTAGCACAGATACGCAGTATTTT.

Points on this clonotype: This may be a read error: a much more frequent sequence differs by one nucleotide. The chain joins TRBV19 to TRBJ1-6; 12 nucleotides line up with TRBD1. The CDR3 is made up of 15 amino acids. Germline CDR1 is LNHDA and CDR2 is SQIVND (reference sequence). The J segment lost 12 bases and the V segment lost 4 bases, leaving 7 bases of the junction unmatched. This CDR3 reads CASSTWDRGHLPLHF. CDR3 bases: TGTGCCAGTAGTACTTGGGACAGGGGGCACTTACCCCTCCACTTT.

The rearrangement links TRBV7-9 to TRBJ1-3, with D possibly TRBD1 on 5 matching bases. The CDR3 has 13 amino acids. CDR1 SEHNR and CDR2 FQNEAQ come from the germline V gene (reference sequence). Trimming stripped 6 bases from V and 2 bases from J, with 8 bases between. CDR3 amino acids: CASRLGAGNTIYF. DNA of the CDR3: TGTGCCAGCAGGTTGGGGGCTGGAAACACCATATATTTT.

A note on this clonotype: The junction departs from germline at one end; a sequencing error may be responsible. V gene TRBV6-6 combines with J gene TRBJ2-1, with 10 bases fitting TRBD1. Germline V CDR1 and CDR2: MNHNY, SVGAGI (reference sequence). The CDR3 spans 16 residues. The CDR3 bases are TGTGCCAGCAGCCACGACAGGGGGCGAGCCTACAATAAGCAGTTCTTC. Its translation: CASSHDRGRAYNKQFF.